The 4 T cell receptor beta chains below all came from one sample that was sequenced in a study of blood T cell repertoires in COVID-19. Libraries were prepared by immunoSEQ multiplex PCR; TCRdb keeps only in-frame clonotypes and omits some of them. The sample yields under 300,000 clones, approximately 78% seen once. What was sequenced was peripheral blood. The receptor source for this set is a woman aged 18-30 years with acute or convalescent COVID-19.

The rearrangement links TRBV18 to TRBJ2-7, with 8 bases fitting TRBD1. V was clipped by 1 base and J by 9 bases; unmatched bases: 11. From germline, CDR1 is KGHSH and CDR2 LQKENI. The CDR3 runs 15 residues. The CDR3 is CASSPLEDRVVGQYF. CDR3 in DNA: TGTGCCAGCTCACCACTGGAGGACAGGGTGGTTGGGCAGTACTTC.

The chain employs TRBV10-2 and TRBJ1-4; D may be TRBD1 (6 bases). The CDR3 spans 13 residues. V dropped 8 bases and J dropped 8 bases, with 15 bases sitting between them. Looked up from germline, CDR1 is WSHSY and CDR2 is SAAADI. The chain's CDR3 is CASQGNRGEKLFF. The CDR3 region has the DNA TGCGCCAGCCAGGGGAACCGTGGGGAAAAACTGTTTTTT.

As regards this clone: Other DNA variants within this sample encode the same CDR3. This sequence joins TRBV19 and TRBJ1-1; TRBD1 matches at 12 bases. There are 14 residues in the CDR3. Germline CDR1 reads LNHDA; CDR2 reads SQIVND (reference sequence). V shed 6 bases, J shed 4 bases, and the junction held 3 bases outside the gene matches. The CDR3 nucleotides are TGTGCCAGTAGCCCGGGACAGGGGGCCACTGAAGCTTTCTTT. Protein product: CASSPGQGATEAFF.

In its sample, this clone was seen once. V is TRBV3-1 (or the pseudogene TRBV3-2) and J is TRBJ1-3; D unresolved. CDR3 length: 14 amino acids. V was pared by 2 bases and J by 0 bases, with 5 bases between. Germline CDR1 reads LGHDT; CDR2 reads YNNKEL (reference sequence). CDR3: CASSQTSSGNTIYF. CDR3 DNA sequence: TGTGCCAGCAGCCAAACCAGCTCTGGAAACACCATATATTTT.